These 32 T cell receptor beta chains were all obtained from the same sample, sequenced in a study of cytomegalovirus exposure and HLA in healthy donors. The PCR was carried out with 60 Vbeta primers and 13 Jbeta primers. Repertoires were generated with immunoSEQ multiplex PCR, while TCRdb's copy carries only in-frame clones and drops some. Of under 200,000 clones in the sample, 9.5% to 15% were seen once. The sample comprised PBMCs. Source of these receptors: a man aged 45 to 65 in good health and CMV-seropositive.

The DNA of the CDR3 is TGTGCCAGCAGCACAGCCCTGACAGATACGCAGTATTTT. This encodes CASSTALTDTQYF. The chain has TRBV7-9 and TRBJ2-3; D remains unclear. V lost 5 bases, J lost 3 bases, and 9 bases lay in between. Germline V gives CDR1 SEHNR, CDR2 FQNEAQ (reference sequence). The CDR3 has 13 residues.

This clone was detected only a few times. The CDR3 DNA is TGTGCCAGCAGACAAGCAGGCAACTATGGCTACACCTTC. Translation gives CASRQAGNYGYTF. The V call is TRBV6-1, the J call TRBJ1-2; D not resolved. The ends were cut back, 6 bases at V and 2 bases at J, with 10 bases in the middle. The CDR3 covers 13 residues. Per the germline V gene, CDR1 is MNHNS and CDR2 is SASEGT.

The chain uses TRBV7-8 and TRBJ1-6; TRBD1 matches at 7 bases. CDR1 and CDR2 from the germline V gene are SGHVS and FQNEAQ. The CDR3 runs 16 residues. Trimming removed 5 bases from V and 5 bases from J; junction bases left unmatched: 9. The chain's CDR3 is CASSRNPGQHNSPLHF. The CDR3 nucleotides are TGTGCCAGCAGCCGTAATCCGGGACAGCATAATTCACCCCTCCACTTT.

This sequence joins TRBV6-5 and TRBJ1-3; 9 bases agree with TRBD1. V lost 2 bases to trimming and J lost 4 bases; unmatched junction nucleotides: 0. The V gene's germline CDR1 is MNHEY and CDR2 SVGAGI. The CDR3 covers 14 residues. The CDR3 sequence is CASSYGQGGNTIYF. The CDR3 coding sequence is TGTGCCAGCAGTTACGGACAGGGGGGAAACACCATATATTTT.

The chain uses TRBV10-3 and TRBJ2-7; 9 bases agree with TRBD2. J lost 6 bases, V lost 2 bases, and 5 bases had no gene match. The CDR3 extends over 14 amino acids. Germline CDR1 is ENHRY and CDR2 is SYGVKD. The CDR3: CAISEPQAGGEQYV. In DNA, the CDR3 is TGTGCCATCAGTGAGCCTCAAGCGGGGGGCGAGCAGTACGTC.

This clone was detected only a few times. The chain is built from TRBV5-1 and TRBJ1-2; D is possibly TRBD1 (5 bases). This CDR3 is 15 amino acids long. V was clipped by 4 bases and J by 0 bases, with 13 bases between them. Germline CDR1 is SGHRS and CDR2 is YFSETQ. The CDR3 DNA reads TGCGCCAGCAGCGTGGAGGGGTTTTCTAACTATGGCTACACCTTC. Translated: CASSVEGFSNYGYTF.

Only a few counts were recorded for this clone. V and J are TRBV7-6 and TRBJ2-2; D remains ambiguous. V was pared by 5 bases and J by 6 bases, with 16 bases between. Germline V gives CDR1 SGHVS, CDR2 FNYEAQ. The CDR3 runs 15 residues. The CDR3 spells CASSRDILVSGELFF. The CDR3 DNA reads as TGTGCCAGCAGCCGAGATATCTTAGTTTCCGGGGAGCTGTTTTTT.

This clone has a handful of counts. The rearrangement uses TRBV6-5 and TRBJ2-7; tentatively, D is TRBD1 (5 bases). Germline V gene lookup returns CDR1 MNHEY and CDR2 SVGAGI. The CDR3 length is 13 residues. V was clipped by 6 bases and J by 3 bases, with 12 bases between them. CDR3 sequence: CASSQGTGYEQYV. The CDR3 bases are TGTGCCAGCAGCCAGGGTACCGGCTACGAGCAGTACGTC.

This chain joins TRBV6-1 and TRBJ2-3; 7 bases are a match to TRBD2. The CDR3 is 15 residues long. The V and J ends lost 3 bases and 6 bases, in that order; junction bases with no gene match: 9. Germline CDR1 and CDR2: MNHNS and SASEGT. CDR3 nucleotide sequence: TGTGCCAGCAGTGAGGGGCGGGGGTCCAGGGATACGCAGTATTTT. This codes for CASSEGRGSRDTQYF.

The gene calls are TRBV9 and TRBJ2-3; possibly TRBD1 for D (6 bases). Between the trimmed V and J ends, which lost 0 bases and 1 base, there was a span of 6 bases. Germline loops: CDR1 SGDLS, CDR2 YYNGEE. The CDR3 totals 14 residues. The CDR3 reads CASSVGTGTDTQYF. CDR3 DNA sequence: TGTGCCAGCAGCGTAGGGACAGGCACAGATACGCAGTATTTT.

This clone was counted only a few times. The V call is TRBV2, the J call TRBJ1-1, with 8 positions matching TRBD1. The CDR3 is 13 residues long. Germline V gene lookup returns CDR1 SNHLY and CDR2 FYNNEI. V was pared by 3 bases and J by 4 bases, with 1 base of the junction left unmatched. CDR3 region: CASSDRGPTEAFF. The DNA of the CDR3 is TGTGCCAGCAGTGACAGGGGGCCCACTGAAGCTTTCTTT.

J is TRBJ1-2 and V is TRBV7-3; D gene unclear. Germline-derived CDR1 and CDR2 are SGHTA and FQGTGA. The V and J ends lost 0 bases and 8 bases respectively, with 13 bases between them. The CDR3 runs to 14 residues. CDR3 sequence: CASSLTPVLSGYTF. As DNA, the CDR3 is TGTGCCAGCAGCTTAACCCCTGTCCTGTCGGGCTACACCTTC.

This clone was counted between two and nine times. The chain couples TRBV30 to TRBJ1-1, with 9 bases lining up with TRBD1. The CDR3 spans 14 residues. Germline V gene sequence: CDR1 GTSNPN, CDR2 SVGIG (reference sequence). Trimming removed 2 bases from V and 2 bases from J; junction bases left unmatched: 3. The CDR3: CAWSPGQGNTEAFF. CDR3 nucleotide sequence: TGTGCCTGGAGTCCGGGACAGGGAAACACTGAAGCTTTCTTT.

The rearrangement uses TRBV6-5 and TRBJ2-3; D unresolved. The V gene lost 2 bases and the J gene lost 0 bases, with 6 bases spanning the gap. Per germline, CDR1 MNHEY and CDR2 SVGAGI. This CDR3 is 14 amino acids long. The CDR3: CASSYPFSTDTQYF. CDR3 DNA sequence: TGTGCCAGCAGTTACCCATTTAGCACAGATACGCAGTATTTT.

Within the sample, this clone is medium-sized (0.01 to 0.1%). The chain couples TRBV4-1 to TRBJ2-1; maybe TRBD1 (5 bases). Trimming pared 1 base from V and 6 bases from J, leaving 13 bases between. Germline loops: CDR1 MGHRA, CDR2 YSYEKL. The CDR3 has 15 amino acids. The CDR3 loop reads CASSQVQGFGNEQFF. The CDR3, as DNA: TGCGCCAGCAGCCAAGTTCAGGGCTTCGGCAATGAGCAGTTCTTC.

This clone was detected a few times. J is TRBJ1-1 and V is TRBV29-1; D remains unclear. The CDR3 has 12 amino acids. Germline V lookup: CDR1 SQVTM, CDR2 ANQGSEA. Trimming stripped 5 bases from V and 6 bases from J, with 13 bases between. The CDR3 region has the DNA TGCAGCGTTCGACTGACTAGCGCTGAAGCTTTCTTT. It codes for CSVRLTSAEAFF.

This clone showed up just a few times. The genes are TRBV11-3 and TRBJ2-1; TRBD2 matches 7 bases. Germline V CDR1 and CDR2: SGHNT, YENEEA. V was clipped by 4 bases and J by 1 base; unmatched bases: 4. The CDR3 is 15 amino acids. CDR3 region: CASSSLGGSYNEQFF. CDR3 nucleotide sequence: TGTGCCAGCAGCTCCCTCGGGGGGTCCTACAATGAGCAGTTCTTC.

V usage is TRBV27 and J usage is TRBJ1-6; the D gene is possibly TRBD1 (5 bases). The V end lost 3 bases, the J end lost 9 bases, and 15 bases lay between the germline ends. The CDR3 extends over 15 amino acids. The germline CDR1 and CDR2 sequences are MNHEY and SMNVEV (reference sequence). CDR3 loop: CASSLGLRSGSPLHF. CDR3 coding DNA: TGTGCCAGCAGTTTGGGACTTCGGAGTGGTTCACCCCTCCACTTT.

The chain has TRBV4-3 and TRBJ1-6; D gene ambiguous. Germline values: CDR1 LGHNA, CDR2 YSLEER. The CDR3 sequence is 14 residues long. Trimming cost V 0 bases and J 7 bases, with 7 bases left between them. This CDR3 is CASSQDLSNSPLHF. The CDR3, as DNA: TGCGCCAGCAGCCAAGATTTGAGCAATTCACCCCTCCACTTT.

The V call is TRBV2, the J call TRBJ2-5, with D unresolved. Deletions cut 2 bases from V and 5 bases from J, with 12 bases between. Germline CDR1 and CDR2: SNHLY and FYNNEI. This CDR3 has 14 amino acids. The CDR3 DNA reads TGTGCCAGCAGTGAAATTTCTAGTTGGGAGACCCAGTACTTC. Translation gives CASSEISSWETQYF.

In its sample, this clone was seen a few times. This chain connects TRBV15 to TRBJ1-5, with no clear D. Trimming took 4 bases from V and 3 from J, leaving 4 bases between them. Germline CDR1 and CDR2: LNHNV and YYDKDF (reference sequence). This CDR3 has 12 amino acids. The CDR3 is CATSTPNQPQHF. For the CDR3, the DNA is TGTGCCACCAGCACTCCCAATCAGCCCCAGCATTTT.

In its sample, this clone was seen once. The chain recombines TRBV5-1 with TRBJ1-1; maybe TRBD1 (5 bases). The CDR3 has 15 residues. Looked up from germline, CDR1 is SGHRS and CDR2 is YFSETQ. V dropped 0 bases and J dropped 3 bases, with 12 bases sitting between them. Here the CDR3 reads CASSLGGGGYTEAFF. The CDR3 DNA is TGCGCCAGCAGCTTGGGTGGGGGGGGGTACACTGAAGCTTTCTTT.

CDR3 residues: CASSGEETLETQYF. The CDR3 DNA is TGTGCCAGCAGCGGGGAGGAGACGTTAGAGACCCAGTACTTC. The rearrangement joins TRBV5-4 to TRBJ2-5; the D gene is possibly TRBD2 (6 bases). The CDR3 runs 14 residues. CDR1 SGHNT and CDR2 YYREEE come from the germline V gene (reference sequence). Trimming took 4 bases from V and 4 from J, leaving 14 bases between them. Supplemented by reference TRBV5-4 and TRBJ2-5, the full variable domain reads ETGVTQSPTHLIKTRGQQVTLRCSSQSGHNTVSWYQQALGQGPQFIFQYYREEENGRGNFPPRFSGLQFPNYSSELNVNALELDDSALYLCASSGEETLETQYFGPGTRLLVL.

This clone was counted a few times. The J gene is TRBJ2-1, the V gene TRBV11-2; 8 nucleotides line up with TRBD1. V trimming: 7 bases; J trimming: 3 bases; junction bases outside the gene matches: 17. Per germline, CDR1 SGHAT and CDR2 FQNNGV. This CDR3 has 18 amino acids. This CDR3 reads CASTSPGQASPHYNEQFF. The CDR3 region has the DNA TGTGCCAGCACCTCCCCGGGACAGGCATCCCCCCACTACAATGAGCAGTTCTTC.

This rearrangement joins TRBV11-3 to TRBJ2-3, with D tentatively TRBD1 (6 bases). The V gene's germline CDR1 is SGHNT and CDR2 YENEEA. V shed 5 bases and J shed 3 bases, with 12 bases lying between them. There are 14 residues in the CDR3. The CDR3 region has the DNA TGTGCCAGCAGCCCACAGAGGGGGACAGATACGCAGTATTTT. It translates to CASSPQRGTDTQYF. The whole variable domain, filled in from reference TRBV11-3 and TRBJ2-3, reads EAGVVQSPRYKIIEKKQPVAFWCNPISGHNTLYWYLQNLGQGPELLIRYENEEAVDDSQLPKDRFSAERLKGVDSTLKIQPAELGDSAVYLCASSPQRGTDTQYFGPGTRLTVL.

The chain carries TRBV7-9 and TRBJ1-2, with D unresolved. V was shortened by 5 bases and J by 3 bases, with 7 bases between the two germline ends. Germline V gene data show CDR1 as SEHNR and CDR2 as FQNEAQ (reference sequence). The CDR3 contains 12 residues. The CDR3 spells CASSLGDYGYTF. CDR3 in DNA: TGTGCCAGCAGCCTGGGAGACTATGGCTACACCTTC.

Written as DNA, the CDR3 is TGTGCCAGCAGCTTAGCGCCAAGGGGAAGTAGCTCCTACAATGAGCAGTTCTTC. This encodes CASSLAPRGSSSYNEQFF. The chain employs TRBV7-7 and TRBJ2-1, with D possibly matching TRBD1 (5 bases). Germline V gene lookup returns CDR1 SSHAT and CDR2 FNYEAQ (reference sequence). Trimming pared 0 bases from V and 0 bases from J, leaving 15 bases between. The CDR3 has 18 amino acids. The complete variable domain, with remaining parts taken from reference TRBV7-7 and TRBJ2-1, reads GAGVSQSPRYKVTKRGQDVTLRCDPISSHATLYWYQQALGQGPEFLTYFNYEAQPDKSGLPSDRFSAERPEGSISTLTIQRTEQRDSAMYRCASSLAPRGSSSYNEQFFGPGTRLTVL.

This clone has just a few counts. The rearrangement links TRBV7-8 to TRBJ1-2, with TRBD1 matching 7 bases. The junction had 13 bases not matched to a gene; V was cut back by 1 base and J by 8 bases. CDR1 is SGHVS and CDR2 is FQNEAQ in the germline V gene. The length of the CDR3 is 16 residues. The CDR3 bases are TGTGCCAGCAGCTTAGGGAGGGGGCGCGAGATTCAGGGCTACACCTTC. Its protein product is CASSLGRGREIQGYTF. Full variable domain (rest looked up from reference TRBV7-8 and TRBJ1-2): GAGVSQSPRYKVAKRGQDVALRCDPISGHVSLFWYQQALGQGPEFLTYFQNEAQLDKSGLPSDRFFAERPEGSVSTLKIQRTQQEDSAVYLCASSLGRGREIQGYTFGSGTRLTVV.

This rearrangement joins TRBV2 to TRBJ1-5; D ambiguous. The CDR3 covers 14 residues. The V and J ends lost 8 bases and 11 bases respectively, with 22 bases between them. CDR1 and CDR2 (germline): SNHLY, FYNNEI. Written as DNA, the CDR3 is TGTGCCAGCCGCCCGGGGTCCCCAATCAGGTCCCAGCATTTT. It encodes CASRPGSPIRSQHF.

This clone was counted a few times. V and J are TRBV6-5 and TRBJ1-2; 7 nucleotides match TRBD1. This CDR3 spans 13 amino acids. Trimming at V came to 6 bases and at J to 0 bases, leaving 1 base not matched to a gene. Germline CDR1 MNHEY, CDR2 SVGAGI. CDR3 region: CASRGTANYGYTF. The CDR3 region has the DNA TGTGCCAGCAGGGGGACAGCTAACTATGGCTACACCTTC.

This clone was observed a handful of times. V is TRBV10-3 and J is TRBJ1-2; a weak D match, TRBD1 (6 bases). Germline V gene sequence: CDR1 ENHRY, CDR2 SYGVKD. The CDR3 sequence is 12 residues long. Trimming cost V 10 bases and J 3 bases, with 12 bases left between them. CDR3 residues: CATSDSDYGYTF. In nucleotides, the CDR3 is TGTGCCACCTCGGACAGCGACTATGGCTACACCTTC.

The chain employs TRBV28 and TRBJ2-3; D is undetermined. This CDR3 has 13 residues. CDR1 is MDHEN, CDR2 SYDVKM, per germline. The ends were cut back, 2 bases at V and 0 bases at J, with 3 bases in the middle. CDR3 DNA sequence: TGTGCCAGCAGTTTAACTAGCACAGATACGCAGTATTTT. Its protein is CASSLTSTDTQYF.